The T cell receptor beta chain under discussion was sequenced for a study of T cell responses to AZD1222 COVID-19 vaccine. Generated by immunoSEQ multiplex PCR, the TCRdb table keeps only in-frame clones and is missing some. The sample includes 90,000 to 110,000 clones, roughly nine tenths of them seen just once. The TCR sequence derives from an adult who received the AZD1222 COVID-19 vaccine. The sequencing used peripheral blood, collected 28 days after the second AZD1222 dose.

The CDR3 is CASSFRDIRQPQHF. In DNA form, the CDR3 reads TGTGCCAGCAGCTTCCGGGATATAAGGCAGCCCCAGCATTTT. J is TRBJ1-5 and V is TRBV7-2; D not certain. Deletions cut 3 bases from V and 7 bases from J, with 13 bases between. The CDR3 loop spans 14 amino acids. CDR1 is SGHTA and CDR2 is FQGNSA in the germline V gene. The full variable domain, rest sourced from reference TRBV7-2 and TRBJ1-5, is GAGVSQSPSNKVTEKGKDVELRCDPISGHTALYWYRQSLGQGLEFLIYFQGNSAPDKSGLPSDRFSAERTGGSVSTLTIQRTQQEDSAVYLCASSFRDIRQPQHFGDGTRLSIL.